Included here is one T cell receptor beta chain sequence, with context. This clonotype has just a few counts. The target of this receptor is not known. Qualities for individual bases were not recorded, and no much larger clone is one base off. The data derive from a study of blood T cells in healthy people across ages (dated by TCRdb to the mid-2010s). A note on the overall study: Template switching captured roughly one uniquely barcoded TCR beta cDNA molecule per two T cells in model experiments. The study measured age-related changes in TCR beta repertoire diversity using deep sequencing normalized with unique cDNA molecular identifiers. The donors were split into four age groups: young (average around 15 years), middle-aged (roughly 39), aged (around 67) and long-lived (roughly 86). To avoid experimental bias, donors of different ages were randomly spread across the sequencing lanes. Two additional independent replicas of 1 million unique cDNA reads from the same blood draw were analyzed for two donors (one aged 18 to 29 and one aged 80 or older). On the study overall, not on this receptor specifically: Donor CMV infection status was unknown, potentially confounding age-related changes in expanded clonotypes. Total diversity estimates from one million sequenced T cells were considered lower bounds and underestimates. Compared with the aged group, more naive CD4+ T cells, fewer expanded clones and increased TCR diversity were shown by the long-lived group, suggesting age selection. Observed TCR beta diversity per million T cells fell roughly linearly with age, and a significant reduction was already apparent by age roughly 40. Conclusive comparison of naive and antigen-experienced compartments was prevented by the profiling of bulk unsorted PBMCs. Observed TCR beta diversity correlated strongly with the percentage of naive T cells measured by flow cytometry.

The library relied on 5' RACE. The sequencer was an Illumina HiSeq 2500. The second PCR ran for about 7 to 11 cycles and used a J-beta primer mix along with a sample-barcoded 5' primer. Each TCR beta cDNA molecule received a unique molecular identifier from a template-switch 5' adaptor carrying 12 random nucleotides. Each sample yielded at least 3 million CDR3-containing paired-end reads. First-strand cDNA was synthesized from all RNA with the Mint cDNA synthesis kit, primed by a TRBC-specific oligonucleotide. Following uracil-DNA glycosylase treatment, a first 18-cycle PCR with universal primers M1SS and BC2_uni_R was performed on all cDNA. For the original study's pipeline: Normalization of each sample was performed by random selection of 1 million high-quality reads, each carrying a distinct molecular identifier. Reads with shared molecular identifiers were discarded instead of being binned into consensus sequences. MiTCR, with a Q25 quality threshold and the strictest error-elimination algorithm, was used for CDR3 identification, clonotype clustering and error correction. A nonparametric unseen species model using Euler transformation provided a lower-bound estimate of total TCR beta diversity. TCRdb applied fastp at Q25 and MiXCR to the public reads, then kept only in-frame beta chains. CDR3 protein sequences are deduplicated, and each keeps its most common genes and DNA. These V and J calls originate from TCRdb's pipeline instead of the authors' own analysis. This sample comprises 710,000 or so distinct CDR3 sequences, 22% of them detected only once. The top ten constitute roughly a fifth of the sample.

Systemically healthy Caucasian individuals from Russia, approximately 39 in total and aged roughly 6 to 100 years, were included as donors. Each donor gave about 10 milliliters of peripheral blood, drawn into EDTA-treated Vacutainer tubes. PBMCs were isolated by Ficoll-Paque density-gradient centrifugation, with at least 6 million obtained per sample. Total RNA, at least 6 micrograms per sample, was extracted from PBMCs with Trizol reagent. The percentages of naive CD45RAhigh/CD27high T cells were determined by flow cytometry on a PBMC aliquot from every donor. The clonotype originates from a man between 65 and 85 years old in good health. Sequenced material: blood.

CDR3 sequence: CSARVTGISYGYTF. The base sequence is TGCAGTGCTAGAGTTACAGGGATTTCCTATGGCTACACCTTC. The chain is encoded by TRBV20-1 joined to TRBJ1-2, with TRBD1 as a weak D call on 6 bases. CDR1 and CDR2 (DFQATT, SNEGSKA) derive from the germline V gene (reference sequence). The CDR3 contains 14 residues, cysteine and phenylalanine counted. Only the CDR3 DNA is retained, 42 bases long and in frame from the first base. Relative to germline, V is 1 base shorter and J is 4 bases shorter, with 13 bases between their ends.